The clone carrying this T cell receptor beta chain was picked up one time. Its specificity is unknown. The germline gives CDR1 SGHTA, CDR2 FQGTGA. The CDR3 totals 15 residues. The trim removed 4 bases at V and 5 bases at J, leaving 3 bases unmatched. This table comes from immunoSEQ multiplex PCR, and its TCRdb copy is limited to in-frame clones, with some not included. The sample has hundreds of thousands of clones; approximately 97% are singletons. These data originate in a study of shared clonotypes between healthy human individuals. Study-wide results and caveats: It was the non-shared clonotypes that had lower generation probabilities than clonotypes shared by all four donors.

The clonotype comes from a young woman in good health. The sequenced sample consisted of naive CD4+ T cells sorted from blood. Specified subset: CD45RA+ positively selected. The chain employs TRBV7-3 and TRBJ2-3, with 13 bases lining up with TRBD2. The CDR3 DNA follows: TGTGCCAGCAGCTGGACTAGCGGGAGTTTAGATACGCAGTATTTT. Protein: CASSWTSGSLDTQYF.